This section outlines one T cell receptor beta chain sequence together with its context. The data are from a study of blood T cell repertoires in COVID-19. This CDR3 region has 16 residues. Per the germline V gene, CDR1 is SGHDT and CDR2 is YYEEEE. J gave up 7 bases and V 3 bases, and 10 bases lay outside the gene matches. Authors' analysis steps: Amplification of reference gene primers was used by the study to estimate nucleated cell counts. Data came from immunoSEQ multiplex PCR; TCRdb stores just in-frame clones and leaves some out. V and J calls and clone size are those listed in that table; D and trimming were worked out from the DNA. In the table there are about 280,000 clones, around 89% of which are singletons.

V is TRBV5-6 and J is TRBJ1-1; 12 positions agree with TRBD1. The sample comprised peripheral blood. This receptor was taken from a middle-aged man with acute or convalescent COVID-19. CDR3 residues: CASSWPGTGGIGEAFF. The DNA of the CDR3 is TGTGCCAGCAGCTGGCCGGGGACAGGGGGCATAGGTGAAGCTTTCTTT.